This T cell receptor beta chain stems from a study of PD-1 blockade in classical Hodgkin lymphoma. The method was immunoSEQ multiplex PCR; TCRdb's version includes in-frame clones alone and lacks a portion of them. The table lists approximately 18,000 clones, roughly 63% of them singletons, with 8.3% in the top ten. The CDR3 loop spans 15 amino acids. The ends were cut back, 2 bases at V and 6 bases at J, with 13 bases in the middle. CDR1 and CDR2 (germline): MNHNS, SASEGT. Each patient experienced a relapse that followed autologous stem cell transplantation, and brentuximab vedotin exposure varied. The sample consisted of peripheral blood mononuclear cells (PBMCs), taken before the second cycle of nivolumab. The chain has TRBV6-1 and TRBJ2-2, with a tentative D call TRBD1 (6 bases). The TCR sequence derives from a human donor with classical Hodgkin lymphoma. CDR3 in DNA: TGTGCCAGCAGTGAAATGGCAGGGGATTCCGGGGAGCTGTTTTTT. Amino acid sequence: CASSEMAGDSGELFF.